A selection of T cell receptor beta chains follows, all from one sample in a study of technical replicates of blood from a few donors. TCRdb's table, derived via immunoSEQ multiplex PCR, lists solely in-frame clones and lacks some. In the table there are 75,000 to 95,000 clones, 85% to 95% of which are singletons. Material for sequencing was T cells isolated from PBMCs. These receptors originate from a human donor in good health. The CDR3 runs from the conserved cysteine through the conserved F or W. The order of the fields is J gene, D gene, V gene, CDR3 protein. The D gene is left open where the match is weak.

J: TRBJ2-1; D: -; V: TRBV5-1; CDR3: CASNPGAYNEQFF
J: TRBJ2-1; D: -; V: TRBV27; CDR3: CASSLSRGSSYNEQFF
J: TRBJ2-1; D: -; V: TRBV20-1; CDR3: CSAPLPNEQFF
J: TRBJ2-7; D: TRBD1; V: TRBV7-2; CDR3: CASSGLRTGRNEQYF
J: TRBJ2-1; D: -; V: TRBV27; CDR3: CASSYIAGNNEQFF
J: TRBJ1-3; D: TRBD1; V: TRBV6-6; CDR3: CASSYDRALSGNTIYF
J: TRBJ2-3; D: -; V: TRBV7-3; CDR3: CASSSNRVPTDTQYF
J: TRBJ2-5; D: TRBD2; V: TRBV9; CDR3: CASSSSGTQETQYF
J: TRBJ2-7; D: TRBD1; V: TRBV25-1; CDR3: CASSEDREFYEQYF
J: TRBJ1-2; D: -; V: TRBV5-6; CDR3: CASSYPGSYDGYTF
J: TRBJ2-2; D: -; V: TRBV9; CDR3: CASSVGTTSGELFF
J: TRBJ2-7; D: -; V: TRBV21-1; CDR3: CASSKDHGARGLDEQYF
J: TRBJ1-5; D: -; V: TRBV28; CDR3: CASSFRTVSQPQHF
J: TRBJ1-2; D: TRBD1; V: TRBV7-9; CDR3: CASSLVATGGDGYTF
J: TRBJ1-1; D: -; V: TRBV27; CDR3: CASSSRGWNTEAFF
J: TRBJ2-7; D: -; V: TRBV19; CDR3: CASSISMAYTYEQYF
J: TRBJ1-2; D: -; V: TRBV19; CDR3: CASTPSRVPSYGYTF
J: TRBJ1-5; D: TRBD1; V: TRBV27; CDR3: CASSSGGMSNQPQHF
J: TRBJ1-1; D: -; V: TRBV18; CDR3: CASSPLTRGSAEAFF
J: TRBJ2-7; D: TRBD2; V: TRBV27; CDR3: CASTNTGGGPPDF
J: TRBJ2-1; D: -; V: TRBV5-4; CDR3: CASSLFSRVYNEQFF
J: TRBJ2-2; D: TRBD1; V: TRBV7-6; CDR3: CASSLTGGRTGELFF
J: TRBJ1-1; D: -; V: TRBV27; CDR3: CASSLSGDTEAFF
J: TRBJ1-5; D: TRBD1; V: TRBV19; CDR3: CASRSGTGYNQPQHF
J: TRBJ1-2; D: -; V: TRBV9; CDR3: CASSDKEGFDYGYTF
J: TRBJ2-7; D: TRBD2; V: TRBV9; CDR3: CASSGTSEMGEQYF
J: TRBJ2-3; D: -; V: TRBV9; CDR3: CASSVALTDTQYF
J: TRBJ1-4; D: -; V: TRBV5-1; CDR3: CASSPITGSNTKLFF
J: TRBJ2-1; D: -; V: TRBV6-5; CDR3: CASSLDFHEQFF
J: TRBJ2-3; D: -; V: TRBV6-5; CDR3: CASSYSRASTDTQYF
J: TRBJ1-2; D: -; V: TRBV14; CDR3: CASSHSDNVNYGYTF